This T cell receptor beta chain originates from a study of vaccination effects on CD4 cells after COVID-19 (dated 2022 in TCRdb). Some background on the complete study: Across the study, the median time from the second dose to post-vaccine sampling was 72 days (range 14 to 241). In both COVID-19 convalescent patients and infection-naive vaccine recipients, the study compared SARS-CoV-2 spike-specific CD4+ TCR repertoires from before mRNA vaccination with those from after it. A total of 10 COVID-19 convalescent patients and a handful of SARS-CoV-2-naive healthy vaccine recipients were included in the full study. In the study, cultures from other donors were sequenced using the Oncomine TCR Beta short-read assay on an Illumina iSeq 100.

Libraries were made using the immunoSEQ multiplex PCR assay. DNA from the CD4+ T cells that had been cultured and isolated underwent TCR beta CDR3 sequencing. Processing in the source paper ran as follows. Non-productive TCR sequences were removed, reads were trimmed to the CDR3 region, and CDR3s of at least 7 amino acids were retained. The MANAFEST web app was used to identify antigen-specific clonotypes by comparing expansion in peptide wells with expansion in reference cultures. To be called positive, a clone needed expansion at FDR<0.05 compared with the reference and with all other wells, an odds ratio greater than 5, and a frequency greater than 0.1% in two replicate wells. Cross-reactive clonotypes were defined as significantly expanded in SARS-CoV-2 spike wells and in at least one common cold coronavirus spike condition. CDR3 similarity was assessed by Levenshtein distance using the stringdist R package, and unrooted trees were constructed with ape in R 3.6.1. This is the immuneACCESS table as TCRdb keeps it, with only in-frame sequences that have V and J called. A part of the clones is gone; compared with another copy, unresolved V genes explain less than half, and the rest is unexplained. That table supplies the V and J calls and clone size; D and trimming were determined from the DNA. This sample holds tens of thousands of clones; 60% to 75% were observed only once. The biggest ten clones account for roughly 1.2% of the sample.

On this clone itself: The antigen it binds to is not known. The sample holds no much larger clone one base away, and base qualities are not on file.

In the ViraFEST assay, PBMC were stimulated with viral peptide pools, and antigen-specific CD4+ T cell clonotypes were then identified by expansion using TCR sequencing. After about 9 days of culture, CD4+ T cells were isolated with the EasySep CD4+ T cell isolation kit. Each participant received two doses of an mRNA SARS-CoV-2 vaccine, either BNT162b2 or mRNA-1273. None of the healthy vaccine recipients had a prior SARS-CoV-2 infection, which was confirmed by nucleocapsid antibody tests that came back negative both before and after vaccination. Some 2.2 million PBMC per well were cultured in IMDM with approximately 5% human AB serum, roughly 10 IU/ml IL-2 and gentamicin, plus 10 ug/ml peptides. Half of the culture medium was replaced with fresh IL-2-containing medium on days 3 and 7. Unless otherwise noted, each peptide stimulation condition was cultured in triplicate wells. PBMC were separated from whole blood using Ficoll-Paque Plus gradient centrifugation and were then either cryopreserved at -140C or used fresh. The spike proteins of SARS-CoV-2 and of the common cold coronaviruses HCoV-NL63, HCoV-OC43 and HCoV-229E were spanned by overlapping peptide pools. Genomic DNA was extracted from cultured CD4+ T cells with the QIAamp micro DNA kit.

Overall study results and their limits: At late post-vaccination timepoints, both infection-induced and vaccine-induced clones showed marked clonal contraction, consistent with waning T cell responses. Among healthy vaccine recipients, nearly all vaccine-induced clones were SARS-CoV-2 mono-reactive, and just 1 of 255 was cross-reactive with common cold coronaviruses. Only a small number of convalescent patients were included, and no early post-infection timepoints were available, which limited the study.

Deletion took 0 bases off V and 7 bases off J, with a span of 10 bases between the germline ends. The germline V gene encodes CDR1 MNHEY and CDR2 SVGAGI. Counted from cysteine to phenylalanine, this CDR3 has 15 amino acids. Of all the DNA, just the CDR3 is kept, 45 bases in frame from base 1. This sequence was found in a human donor who received a COVID-19 vaccine. The sequence links TRBV6-5 to TRBJ1-6; the D region possibly corresponds to TRBD1 (6 bases align). The sample consisted of CD4+ T cells from PBMCs cultured with HCoV-229E spike peptides, taken after COVID-19 vaccination. This sample's cell subset or site label indicates: HCoV-229E spike overlapping peptide pool stimulation. The sequence in DNA is TGTGCCAGCAGTTACTCGGGGGCGGGCAATTCACCCCTCCACTTT. Translation gives CASSYSGAGNSPLHF.